These T cell receptor beta chains were read from a single sample in a study of post-analysis software for immune sequencing data. TCRdb called the PCR reads again in MiXCR, with one record for every CDR3 protein. The sample lists almost 700,000 distinct CDR3 sequences, approximately 59% occurring once. Material for sequencing was blood. The receptors come from a girl aged 2-10 years with multiple sclerosis. CDR3s include the opening cysteine and the closing phenylalanine or tryptophan. Each record gives: clone size, D gene, J gene, V gene, CDR3 protein, CDR3 DNA. A D gene is named only where the DNA matches it firmly. Expanded clones are given a class, and other clones once, few, many or no size at all.

. | TRBD1 | TRBJ2-5 | TRBV29-1 | CSVEDPDRGPVETQYF | TGCAGCGTTGAAGATCCCGACAGGGGCCCCGTGGAGACCCAGTACTTC
. | . | TRBJ1-1 | TRBV7-9 | CASSLPPGTPNTEAFF | TGTGCCAGCAGCTTACCCCCAGGAACCCCGAACACTGAAGCTTTCTTT
. | TRBD2 | TRBJ2-1 | TRBV9 | CASSVWTSGTNNEQFF | TGTGCCAGCAGCGTATGGACTAGCGGGACAAACAATGAGCAGTTCTTC
. | . | TRBJ2-3 | TRBV29-1 | CSVEEPGPDTQYF | TGCAGCGTTGAAGAACCAGGACCAGATACGCAGTATTTT
. | TRBD1 | TRBJ2-5 | TRBV7-9 | CASSLAHSGTAQETQYF | TGTGCCAGCAGCTTAGCACACTCCGGGACAGCCCAAGAGACCCAGTACTTC
. | TRBD2 | TRBJ2-1 | TRBV20-1 | CSARSGTSGRGEQFF | TGCAGTGCTAGATCCGGGACTAGCGGGAGGGGTGAGCAGTTCTTC
. | . | TRBJ2-5 | TRBV6-1 | CASSGGVREAQYF | TGTGCCAGCAGCGGAGGGGTACGAGAGGCCCAGTACTTC
. | . | TRBJ1-5 | TRBV29-1 | CSVYLSGDQPQHF | TGCAGCGTTTACCTCTCAGGGGATCAGCCCCAGCATTTT
. | . | TRBJ2-5 | TRBV20-1 | CSASEETQYF | TGCAGTGCTAGTGAAGAGACCCAGTACTTC
. | TRBD2 | TRBJ2-1 | TRBV29-1 | CSVGASGREDEQFF | TGCAGCGTTGGGGCTAGCGGGAGAGAAGATGAGCAGTTCTTC
few | TRBD2 | TRBJ2-7 | TRBV7-6 | CASSLEPGGPYEQYF | TGTGCCAGCAGCTTAGAACCGGGAGGGCCCTACGAGCAGTACTTC
. | TRBD2 | TRBJ2-5 | TRBV5-1 | CASKSGEETRYF | TGCGCCAGCAAAAGCGGGGAAGAGACCCGGTACTTC
. | TRBD2 | TRBJ2-7 | TRBV29-1 | CSVWGGNEQYF | TGCAGCGTCTGGGGGGGAAACGAGCAGTACTTC
few | . | TRBJ2-5 | TRBV20-1 | CSAREFTGLRETQYF | TGCAGTGCTAGAGAGTTTACAGGGTTGCGAGAGACCCAGTACTTC
. | . | TRBJ2-1 | TRBV20-1 | CSAPTKGNEQFF | TGCAGTGCTCCAACAAAGGGGAATGAGCAGTTCTTC
. | . | TRBJ2-3 | TRBV5-1 | CASSLWGALGTDTQYF | TGCGCCAGCAGCTTGTGGGGCGCCCTCGGGACAGATACGCAGTATTTT
. | . | TRBJ1-1 | TRBV11-2 | CASSAMNEAFF | TGTGCCAGCAGCGCCATGAATGAAGCTTTCTTT
. | TRBD1 | TRBJ2-3 | TRBV14 | CASSPWTGESTDTQYF | TGTGCCAGCAGCCCATGGACAGGGGAAAGCACAGATACGCAGTATTTT
. | . | TRBJ2-7 | TRBV25-1 | CASNDYLTYEQYF | TGTGCCAGCAATGACTACCTCACCTACGAGCAGTACTTC
few | TRBD1 | TRBJ2-3 | TRBV4-1 | CASSLRGTGSADTQYF | TGCGCCAGCAGCCTCCGCGGGACAGGGAGTGCAGATACGCAGTATTTT
. | TRBD2 | TRBJ2-7 | TRBV5-4 | CASSLEAAGGYEQYF | TGTGCCAGCAGCTTGGAGGCGGCGGGAGGCTACGAGCAGTACTTC
. | TRBD2 | TRBJ2-1 | TRBV15 | CATNSNLAGGPNEQFF | TGTGCCACCAACTCTAATCTAGCGGGGGGGCCCAATGAGCAGTTCTTC
. | . | TRBJ1-5 | TRBV7-2 | CASSSRYSNQPQHF | TGTGCCAGCAGCTCCCGGTATAGCAATCAGCCCCAGCATTTT
many | TRBD2 | TRBJ2-1 | TRBV5-1 | CASSRTSGSSYNEQFF | TGTGCCAGCAGCCGGACTAGCGGGAGCTCCTACAATGAGCAGTTCTTC
. | . | TRBJ2-1 | TRBV6-5 | CASRGTSSYNEQFF | TGTGCCAGCAGGGGGACTTCCTCCTACAATGAGCAGTTCTTC
. | TRBD2 | TRBJ2-1 | TRBV27 | CASSFMLAGGYNEQFF | TGTGCCAGCAGCTTCATGCTAGCGGGAGGCTACAATGAGCAGTTCTTC
few | TRBD1 | TRBJ2-4 | TRBV24-1 | CATSGRDRGNIQYF | TGTGCCACCAGTGGAAGGGACAGAGGGAACATTCAGTACTTC
. | . | TRBJ2-5 | TRBV24-1 | CATSLHSQETQYF | TGTGCCACCAGTCTCCATTCCCAAGAGACCCAGTACTTC
. | . | TRBJ2-1 | TRBV29-1 | CSVEFGQPPNEQFF | TGCAGCGTTGAATTCGGGCAGCCCCCCAATGAGCAGTTCTTC
. | TRBD1 | TRBJ1-2 | TRBV12-3/TRBV12-4 | CASRTGQASNYGYTF | TGTGCCAGCAGGACCGGACAGGCTTCTAACTATGGCTACACCTTC
few | . | TRBJ2-3 | TRBV20-1 | CGGLHSADTQYF | TGCGGGGGGCTCCACAGCGCAGATACGCAGTATTTT
. | . | TRBJ2-3 | TRBV2 | CASIVGSTTDTQYF | TGTGCCAGCATCGTGGGGTCCACAACAGATACGCAGTATTTT
few | . | TRBJ1-2 | TRBV6-5 | CASTGTGPDGYTF | TGTGCCAGCACCGGAACAGGTCCCGATGGCTACACCTTC
. | . | TRBJ2-7 | TRBV7-9 | CASSSKGIYEQYF | TGTGCCAGCAGCTCTAAAGGGATCTACGAGCAGTACTTC
. | . | TRBJ2-3 | TRBV9 | CASSVSRPHTDTQYF | TGTGCCAGCAGTGTCTCCCGGCCACACACAGATACGCAGTATTTT
. | . | TRBJ1-5 | TRBV20-1 | CSARPAGGNNQPQHF | TGCAGTGCTAGGCCGGCGGGAGGAAACAATCAGCCCCAGCATTTT
. | . | TRBJ1-2 | TRBV15 | CATSRGSDYGYTF | TGTGCCACCAGCAGAGGCAGTGACTATGGCTACACCTTC
. | TRBD1 | TRBJ2-7 | TRBV6-1 | CASSEAGGTYEQYF | TGTGCCAGCAGTGAGGCAGGGGGCACCTACGAGCAGTACTTC
. | . | TRBJ2-1 | TRBV20-1 | CSATDRGRSYNEQFF | TGCAGTGCCACTGACCGGGGGCGCTCCTACAATGAGCAGTTCTTC
. | . | TRBJ2-3 | TRBV21-1 | CASSNRVAGTTDTQYF | TGTGCCAGCAGCAACCGGGTAGCGGGAACGACAGATACGCAGTATTTT
once | TRBD1 | TRBJ1-5 | TRBV2 | CASRAGQPGLNQPQHF | TGTGCCAGCAGGGCGGGACAGCCAGGGCTTAATCAGCCCCAGCATTTT
. | . | TRBJ2-1 | TRBV5-1 | CASSPDRQSSYNEQFF | TGCGCCAGCAGCCCCGACAGGCAGAGCTCCTACAATGAGCAGTTCTTC
. | TRBD1 | TRBJ2-1 | TRBV7-2 | CASSTLTWTGYNEQFF | TGTGCCAGCAGCACACTCACCTGGACAGGGTACAATGAGCAGTTCTTC
. | . | TRBJ1-2 | TRBV5-1 | CASSLETGHGYGYTF | TGCGCCAGCAGCTTGGAGACGGGGCATGGCTATGGCTACACCTTC
. | . | TRBJ2-1 | TRBV3-1 | CASSHLPAAGVNEQFF | TGTGCCAGCAGTCATCTCCCGGCGGCAGGGGTCAATGAGCAGTTCTTC
. | . | TRBJ1-2 | TRBV7-9 | CASSLIDYGYTF | TGTGCCAGCAGCTTAATTGACTATGGCTACACCTTC
. | TRBD2 | TRBJ2-1 | TRBV5-1 | CASRTSGRVSYNEQFF | TGCGCCAGCAGGACTAGCGGGAGGGTGTCCTACAATGAGCAGTTCTTC
. | . | TRBJ1-5 | TRBV7-2 | CASSSAYQPQHF | TGTGCCAGCAGCTCCGCCTATCAGCCCCAGCATTTT
. | TRBD1 | TRBJ1-1 | TRBV29-1 | CSARQGWFSDTEAFF | TGCAGCGCTCGACAGGGATGGTTTTCGGACACTGAAGCTTTCTTT
once | . | TRBJ2-7 | TRBV29-1 | CSVEWPGPIHEQYF | TGCAGCGTTGAGTGGCCAGGGCCTATCCACGAGCAGTACTTC
. | . | TRBJ2-3 | TRBV3-1 | CASSPSEGTDTQYF | TGTGCCAGCAGCCCTAGTGAGGGCACAGATACGCAGTATTTT
. | . | TRBJ1-2 | TRBV12-3/TRBV12-4 | CASTLARDRYGYTF | TGTGCCAGCACTTTAGCCCGGGACCGCTATGGCTACACCTTC
few | TRBD2 | TRBJ2-1 | TRBV29-1 | CSVDDGGSAFF | TGCAGCGTCGACGACGGGGGGTCAGCGTTCTTC
. | . | TRBJ2-1 | TRBV3-1 | CASSRAGYQETQFF | TGTGCCAGCAGCCGGGCAGGGTACCAAGAGACCCAGTTCTTC
. | . | TRBJ1-2 | TRBV30 | CAWSASFNYGYTF | TGTGCCTGGAGTGCATCGTTTAACTATGGCTACACCTTC
. | . | TRBJ1-2 | TRBV6-5 | CASRPMGGYGYTF | TGTGCCAGCAGACCGATGGGAGGCTATGGCTACACCTTC
few | TRBD2 | TRBJ2-1 | TRBV7-9 | CASSLWLAGTNEQFF | TGTGCCAGCAGCTTGTGGCTAGCGGGGACAAATGAGCAGTTCTTC
. | TRBD1 | TRBJ2-3 | TRBV4-3 | CASSQERTGPSTDTQYF | TGCGCCAGCAGCCAAGAGAGGACAGGGCCAAGCACAGATACGCAGTATTTT
. | TRBD1 | TRBJ2-1 | TRBV18 | CASSPQGTGVNEQFF | TGTGCCAGCTCACCACAAGGGACAGGCGTGAATGAGCAGTTCTTC